A selection of T cell receptor beta chains follows, all from one sample in a study of identifying expanded T cells in peripheral blood. Data came from immunoSEQ multiplex PCR; TCRdb stores just in-frame clones and leaves some out. This sample yields about 78,000 clones, of which more than 70% are seen a single time; over 15% belongs to the top ten. The sequencing input was blood. These TCRs come from a person aged 18 to 70 in good health. The CDR3 runs from the conserved cysteine through the conserved F or W. A D gene is named only where the DNA matches it firmly. Clone size is stated in some rows and not others, as once, few, many or a class when expanded.

-,-,TRBJ2-3,TRBV11-3,TGTGCCAGCAGCTTGCGGGCAGGGGGCACAGATACGCAGTATTTT,CASSLRAGGTDTQYF
-,-,TRBJ2-7,TRBV6-6,TGTGCCAGCAGTTACTCGGCAGGGCCTTATTACGAGCAGTACTTC,CASSYSAGPYYEQYF
-,-,TRBJ1-1,TRBV7-6,TGTGCCAGCAGCTTAGATCGGCACGGGAACACTGAAGCTTTCTTT,CASSLDRHGNTEAFF
-,few,TRBJ2-7,TRBV7-6,TGTGCCAGCAGCCGAGGGGAGTGGGTGGAGCAGTACTTC,CASSRGEWVEQYF
TRBD2,-,TRBJ2-7,TRBV7-2,TGTGCCAGCAGCGCCCGGGGGGGCTACGAGCAGTACTTC,CASSARGGYEQYF
TRBD1,-,TRBJ2-7,TRBV5-1,TGCGCCAGCAGCGCCGACAGGGGAGTTATCGAGCAGTACTTC,CASSADRGVIEQYF
-,-,TRBJ2-7,TRBV5-6,TGTGCCAGCAGGGCCTCCTCCTACGAGCAGTACTTC,CASRASSYEQYF
TRBD1,-,TRBJ1-2,TRBV5-1,TGCGCCAGCAGCTTGGGTCAGACAGGGGGCCCCTATGGCTACACCTTC,CASSLGQTGGPYGYTF
-,few,TRBJ1-5,TRBV30,TGTGCCTGGAGTGTACGGGGGGATCAGCCCCAGCATTTT,CAWSVRGDQPQHF
-,once,TRBJ2-5,TRBV28,TGTGCCAGCAGTCCCCGGACACTAGGGACCCAGTACTTC,CASSPRTLGTQYF
-,-,TRBJ2-5,TRBV11-2,TGTGCCAGCAGCTTACTTGGGACTGGAGGGGAGACCCAGTACTTC,CASSLLGTGGETQYF
-,-,TRBJ2-7,TRBV7-2,TGTGCCAGCAACAAGGGGGACGGGGCCTACGAGCAGTACTTC,CASNKGDGAYEQYF
TRBD2,-,TRBJ2-3,TRBV6-1,TGTGCCAGCCGGCTTGGGACTATTCGCGGAGATACGCAGTATTTT,CASRLGTIRGDTQYF
TRBD1,-,TRBJ1-5,TRBV7-6,TGTGCCAGCAGCCCCCGACCGGGGACAGATCAGCCCCAGCATTTT,CASSPRPGTDQPQHF
-,-,TRBJ1-2,TRBV11-2,TGTGCCAGCAGCTTAGGAATAAGGGCGGATGGCTACACCTTC,CASSLGIRADGYTF
-,-,TRBJ2-7,TRBV27,TGTGCCAGCAGCGATAATTATTCCTCAGAGCAGTACTTC,CASSDNYSSEQYF
-,-,TRBJ2-1,TRBV2,TGTGCCAGCACCGGGGGGCGTAATGAGCAGTTCTTC,CASTGGRNEQFF
-,once,TRBJ2-7,TRBV7-2,TGTGCCAGCAGCCACGTTACAGGGGGGGTCTACGAGCAGTACTTC,CASSHVTGGVYEQYF
-,-,TRBJ2-1,TRBV15,TGTGCCACCAGCAGAGTTGGCGAGCAGTTCTTC,CATSRVGEQFF
-,-,TRBJ1-4,TRBV5-1,TGCGCCAGCAGCTTCGTAGGGCGCACAACTAATGAAAAACTGTTTTTT,CASSFVGRTTNEKLFF
TRBD1,-,TRBJ2-2,TRBV5-1,TGCGCCAGCAGCTTGGGAGCGGGACAGGGGGCGGCCGGGGAGCTGTTTTTT,CASSLGAGQGAAGELFF
-,-,TRBJ1-4,TRBV14,TGTGCCAGCAGTCCCATAGCTACTAATGAAAAACTGTTTTTT,CASSPIATNEKLFF
-,-,TRBJ1-2,TRBV14,TGTGCCAGCAGCCAAGTACGGTTCTATGGCTACACCTTC,CASSQVRFYGYTF
-,-,TRBJ2-5,TRBV28,TGTGCCAGCAGTTCCAAAGGACGCACCCAAGAGACCCAGTACTTC,CASSSKGRTQETQYF
-,-,TRBJ2-3,TRBV10-3,TGTGCCATCAGCGCCCGACAGCACACGCAGTATTTT,CAISARQHTQYF
TRBD1,-,TRBJ2-5,TRBV4-1,TGCGCCAGCAGCCAAAAGCCCCAAACCGGGACAGCCCAAGAGACCCAGTACTTC,CASSQKPQTGTAQETQYF
-,-,TRBJ2-2,TRBV4-3,TGCGCCAGCAGCCTCGGACTGCTCAACACCGGGGAGCTGTTTTTT,CASSLGLLNTGELFF
TRBD1,-,TRBJ2-1,TRBV19,TGTGCCAGTAGTATAGGCGGACAGGCCTACAATGAGCAGTTCTTC,CASSIGGQAYNEQFF
-,-,TRBJ1-2,TRBV7-2,TGTGCCAGCAGCCCCCCCGGGGGAGGGGGGATGGGTGGCTACACCTTC,CASSPPGGGGMGGYTF
-,-,TRBJ1-6,TRBV6-1,TGTGCCAGCAGTGAAGGTCCGGGAGGAACGTATAATTCACCCCTCCACTTT,CASSEGPGGTYNSPLHF
-,once,TRBJ1-4,TRBV4-2,TGTGCCAGCAGCCAAGTGGGGGTAGAGGAAAAACTGTTTTTT,CASSQVGVEEKLFF
-,few,TRBJ1-1,TRBV2,TGTGCCAGCACCTTGTGGGCGGGAAAGACTGAAGCTTTCTTT,CASTLWAGKTEAFF
-,-,TRBJ1-2,TRBV7-2,TGTGCCAGCAGCTTAGTTGGTATGGGGGTTAACTATGGCTACACCTTC,CASSLVGMGVNYGYTF
TRBD1,-,TRBJ1-1,TRBV29-1,TGCAGCGTCGGGCCAAGACAGGGAACCACTGAAGCTTTCTTT,CSVGPRQGTTEAFF
-,-,TRBJ1-6,TRBV10-3,TGTGCCATCAGTGAGAGCGAGAAGTCCTCCTATAATTCACCCCTCCACTTT,CAISESEKSSYNSPLHF
-,-,TRBJ2-2,TRBV29-1,TGCAGCGTTGAAGACGATAGGGGGAGGACCGGGGAGCTGTTTTTT,CSVEDDRGRTGELFF
-,-,TRBJ2-7,TRBV4-3,TGCGCCAGCAGCCAAGAGTACGTAGACGAGCAGTACTTC,CASSQEYVDEQYF
-,-,TRBJ2-7,TRBV5-1,TGCGCCAGCAGCCCGGGGCCAGGAGCTCGGGAGCAGTACTTC,CASSPGPGAREQYF
-,-,TRBJ2-1,TRBV7-2,TGTGCCAGCAGCCCGGGGGTCTTC,CASSPGVF
-,-,TRBJ1-6,TRBV21-1,TGTGCCAGCAGCAAATTGTGCCAGGGGGCCCGTAATTCACCCCTCCACTTT,CASSKLCQGARNSPLHF
-,-,TRBJ2-3,TRBV5-6,TGTGCCAGCAGCTTGGGCAGAGCTCCGCCAGATACGCAGTATTTT,CASSLGRAPPDTQYF
-,-,TRBJ2-4,TRBV7-2,TGTGCCAGCAGCCCCGGGGGCAGCTTAGCCAAAAACATTCAGTACTTC,CASSPGGSLAKNIQYF
-,-,TRBJ1-1,TRBV19,TGTGCCAGTATGCTAGCCGGGGGCGCAATAACTGAAGCTTTCTTT,CASMLAGGAITEAFF
TRBD2,-,TRBJ2-3,TRBV9,TGTGCCAGCAGCGTAGACGCGGGGGGATCAGATACGCAGTATTTT,CASSVDAGGSDTQYF
TRBD2,-,TRBJ2-7,TRBV6-6,TGTGCCAGCAGTTACTCGAGGACTAGCTGGGAGCAGTACTTC,CASSYSRTSWEQYF
-,-,TRBJ2-1,TRBV6-5,TGTGCCAGCAGTCCCTCGGCAGAGTTGGACAATGAGCAGTTCTTC,CASSPSAELDNEQFF
-,-,TRBJ1-2,TRBV6-1,TGTGCCAACAGTTTTTCCCCCGCCGGCTACACCTTC,CANSFSPAGYTF
TRBD2,-,TRBJ2-1,TRBV20-1,TGCAGTGCCGAGCGGGACCAGCAGTTCTTC,CSAERDQQFF
-,-,TRBJ1-1,TRBV18,TGTGCCAGCTCACAGCGCTCCTTGGTTGTTTCAGCTTTCTTT,CASSQRSLVVSAFF
TRBD1,-,TRBJ1-2,TRBV5-4,TGTGCCAGCAGCCCGAGGGGGCAGGACTATGGCTACACCTTC,CASSPRGQDYGYTF